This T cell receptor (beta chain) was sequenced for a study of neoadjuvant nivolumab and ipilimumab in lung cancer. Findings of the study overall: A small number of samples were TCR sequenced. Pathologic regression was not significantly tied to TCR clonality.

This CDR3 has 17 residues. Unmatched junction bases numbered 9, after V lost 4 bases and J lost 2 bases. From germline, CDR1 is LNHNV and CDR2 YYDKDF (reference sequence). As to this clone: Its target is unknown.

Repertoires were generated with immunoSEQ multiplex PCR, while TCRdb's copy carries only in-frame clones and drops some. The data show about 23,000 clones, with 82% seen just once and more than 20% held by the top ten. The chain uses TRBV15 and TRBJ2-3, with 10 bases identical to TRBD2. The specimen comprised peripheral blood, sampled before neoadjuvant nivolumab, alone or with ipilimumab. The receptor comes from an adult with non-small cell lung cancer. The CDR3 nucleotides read TGTGCCACCAGCACTTTAAGGACTAGCGGACTCACAGATACGCAGTATTTT. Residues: CATSTLRTSGLTDTQYF. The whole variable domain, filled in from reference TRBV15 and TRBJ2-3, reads DAMVIQNPRYQVTQFGKPVTLSCSQTLNHNVMYWYQQKSSQAPKLLFHYYDKDFNNEADTPDNFQSRRPNTSFCFLDIRSPGLGDTAMYLCATSTLRTSGLTDTQYFGPGTRLTVL.